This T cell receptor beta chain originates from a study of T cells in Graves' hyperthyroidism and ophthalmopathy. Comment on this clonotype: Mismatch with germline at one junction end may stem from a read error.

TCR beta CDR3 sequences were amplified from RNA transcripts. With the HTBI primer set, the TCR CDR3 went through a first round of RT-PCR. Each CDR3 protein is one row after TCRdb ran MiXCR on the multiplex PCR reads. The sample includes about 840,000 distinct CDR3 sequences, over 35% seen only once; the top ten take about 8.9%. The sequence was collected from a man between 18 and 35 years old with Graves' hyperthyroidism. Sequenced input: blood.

In DNA form, the CDR3 reads TGTGCCAGCAGCTCGGGACTAGCGGGGGTAGCGTCGGAGACCCAGTACTTC. It codes for CASSSGLAGVASETQYF. The chain joins TRBV5-1 to TRBJ2-5; 14 nucleotides agree with TRBD2. CDR1 SGHRS and CDR2 YFSETQ come from the germline V gene. CDR3 length equals 17 residues. Based on the CDR3 plus reference TRBV5-1 and TRBJ2-5, the full variable domain is KAGVTQTPRYLIKTRGQQVTLSCSPISGHRSVSWYQQTPGQGLQFLFEYFSETQRNKGNFPGRFSGRQFSNSRSEMNVSTLELGDSALYLCASSSGLAGVASETQYFGPGTRLLVL.